This T cell receptor beta chain originates from a study of control samples from healthy donors and cancer patients. The CDR3 is 11 amino acids. The germline gives CDR1 MNHEY, CDR2 SVGEGT. Trimming took 5 bases from V and 4 from J, leaving 3 bases between them. Profiling relied on immunoSEQ multiplex PCR, and the TCRdb table lists in-frame clones only, not all of them. The data show under 450,000 clones, around nine tenths seen once. This clonotype was obtained from a man aged 35 to 55 with head and neck cancer. The rearrangement uses TRBV6-2 or TRBV6-3 and TRBJ1-3; D is uncertain. Material for sequencing was PBMCs. In DNA form, the CDR3 reads TGTGCCAGCAGTAAAGGAAACACCATATATTTT. Amino acid sequence: CASSKGNTIYF.